One sample yielded the 7 T cell receptor beta chains listed below, sequenced in a study of shared clonotypes between healthy human individuals. Some clones are missing from TCRdb's copy, which holds only in-frame ones; the method was immunoSEQ multiplex PCR. The data show roughly 2.4 million clones, with under 97% seen just once and less than 0.15% held by the top ten. Sequenced: naive CD4+ T cells sorted from blood. Subset in this sample: CD45RA+ positively selected. These receptors all come from a young man in good health.

Turning to this clone: Other DNA sequences in the same sample also yield this CDR3. The V call is TRBV30, the J call TRBJ2-1, with TRBD2 identical over 8 bases. After removal of 4 bases from V and 6 bases from J, the junction contained 2 bases not matched to a gene. CDR3 length: 12 amino acids. CDR1 and CDR2 (germline): GTSNPN, SVGIG (reference sequence). As DNA, the CDR3 is TGTGCCTGGACCCGGGGGGGCAATGAGCAGTTCTTC. It yields the protein CAWTRGGNEQFF.

The genes are TRBV10-1 and TRBJ1-1; no clear D gene. Germline V gene sequence: CDR1 WNHNN, CDR2 SYGVQD (reference sequence). The CDR3 loop spans 15 amino acids. The germline V and J ends were trimmed by 3 bases and 2 bases, with 13 bases remaining between them. The CDR3 sequence: CASSDMTYGNTEAFF. The CDR3 nucleotides read TGCGCCAGCAGTGATATGACTTACGGAAACACTGAAGCTTTCTTT.

V is TRBV6-5 and J is TRBJ1-4, with TRBD1 as a possible D gene (5 bases). V gave up 7 bases and J gave up 10 bases, with 16 bases separating them. The CDR3 is 13 residues long. Germline values: CDR1 MNHEY, CDR2 SVGAGI. CDR3 protein: CASTRGQNGKLFF. The CDR3 DNA sequence: TGTGCCAGCACCCGGGGCCAAAACGGAAAACTGTTTTTT.

This clone was seen just once. This chain connects TRBV7-2 to TRBJ2-1; D is tentatively TRBD1 or TRBD2 (5 bases each). Germline V gene data show CDR1 as SGHTA and CDR2 as FQGNSA. CDR3 size: 14 residues. Trimming removed 2 bases from V and 5 bases from J, with 10 bases in between. The CDR3 DNA sequence: TGTGCCAGCAGCTTATTCGGGACCCACAATGAGCAGTTCTTC. Its translation: CASSLFGTHNEQFF.

The chain has TRBV30 and TRBJ1-4; D perhaps matches TRBD1 (6 bases). Trimming took off 0 bases at V and 7 bases at J, with 9 bases between the two ends. CDR1 is GTSNPN and CDR2 is SVGIG in the germline V gene (reference sequence). CDR3 length: 13 amino acids. CDR3 DNA sequence: TGTGCCTGGAGTGTGCCAGGGGTTGAAAAACTGTTTTTT. This sequence encodes CAWSVPGVEKLFF.

About this clone itself: The sample carries other DNA sequences with the same CDR3. This rearrangement joins TRBV19 to TRBJ1-5; D might be TRBD1 (5 bases). Trimming removed 1 base from V and 4 bases from J, with 11 bases in between. Germline values: CDR1 LNHDA, CDR2 SQIVND (reference sequence). The CDR3 runs to 15 residues. The CDR3 region has the DNA TGTGCCAGTAGTATAGTCAGGGCGGGGAATCAGCCCCAGCATTTT. Translated: CASSIVRAGNQPQHF.

CDR3 protein: CASNQIPGQSYEQYF. In nucleotides, the CDR3 is TGTGCCAGCAACCAAATCCCGGGACAGTCCTACGAGCAGTACTTC. The gene calls are TRBV6-6 and TRBJ2-7; 7 bases are a match to TRBD1. V shed 7 bases and J 1 base; nucleotides not matched to a gene: 10. CDR3 length equals 15 residues. The germline gives CDR1 MNHNY, CDR2 SVGAGI (reference sequence).